This is a list of T cell receptor beta chains from one sample in a study of cytomegalovirus exposure and HLA in healthy donors. Only in-frame clones appear in the TCRdb table, and some are missing; sequencing was by immunoSEQ multiplex PCR. The sample includes 55,000 to 75,000 clones. Sequenced: PBMCs. Receptor source: a young woman in good health and CMV-seronegative. Both conserved end residues are part of each CDR3. The D gene is left open where the match is weak.

d_gene: .; v_gene: TRBV4-1; j_gene: TRBJ2-1; CDR3nt: TGCGCCAGCAGTTCTCAGGGGCCCTCCTACAATGAGCAGTTCTTC; CDR3aa: CASSSQGPSYNEQFF
d_gene: .; v_gene: TRBV29-1; j_gene: TRBJ2-5; CDR3nt: TGCAGTACCTGGGGAGGAGAGACCCAGTACTTC; CDR3aa: CSTWGGETQYF
d_gene: TRBD2; v_gene: TRBV4-1; j_gene: TRBJ2-7; CDR3nt: TGCGCCAGCAGCCAGAGGGCTAGCGGGGCCTACGAGCAGTACTTC; CDR3aa: CASSQRASGAYEQYF
d_gene: TRBD1; v_gene: TRBV30; j_gene: TRBJ2-7; CDR3nt: TGTGCCTGGAGCGAGGGGGACAGGAGCTCCTACGAGCAGTACTTC; CDR3aa: CAWSEGDRSSYEQYF
d_gene: .; v_gene: TRBV30; j_gene: TRBJ1-4; CDR3nt: TGTGCCGGGAGTGTACTGGTGGGGCTTAATGAAAAACTGTTTTTT; CDR3aa: CAGSVLVGLNEKLFF
d_gene: .; v_gene: TRBV4-2; j_gene: TRBJ1-1; CDR3nt: TGTGCCAGCAGAGACACAGGGTACACTGAAGCTTTCTTT; CDR3aa: CASRDTGYTEAFF
d_gene: TRBD2; v_gene: TRBV7-3; j_gene: TRBJ2-7; CDR3nt: TGTGCCAGCAGCTTAAAAATGACTAGCCGGCAGTACTTC; CDR3aa: CASSLKMTSRQYF
d_gene: .; v_gene: TRBV2; j_gene: TRBJ2-5; CDR3nt: TGTGCCTTCCTATTCACGAAAGCCACCAGAGGACTACCCTACTTC; CDR3aa: CAFLFTKATRGLPYF
d_gene: TRBD1; v_gene: TRBV5-1; j_gene: TRBJ1-2; CDR3nt: TGCGCCAGCAGCCCGACAGGGGACGGGGGCTACACCTTC; CDR3aa: CASSPTGDGGYTF
d_gene: .; v_gene: TRBV10-3; j_gene: TRBJ1-6; CDR3nt: TGTGCCATCACAGAGGCCGCTAATTCACCCCTCCACTTT; CDR3aa: CAITEAANSPLHF
d_gene: .; v_gene: TRBV7-9; j_gene: TRBJ1-5; CDR3nt: TGTGCCAGCAGCTTAGGCCCCGGGTTCAATCAGCCCCAGCATTTT; CDR3aa: CASSLGPGFNQPQHF
d_gene: TRBD2; v_gene: TRBV28; j_gene: TRBJ2-7; CDR3nt: TGTGCCAGCAGTTTAAGGGCGGGGGACTACGAGCAGTACTTC; CDR3aa: CASSLRAGDYEQYF
d_gene: .; v_gene: TRBV10-3; j_gene: TRBJ1-5; CDR3nt: TGTGCCACCCGGACGGGGAGCAATCAGCCCCAGCATTTT; CDR3aa: CATRTGSNQPQHF
d_gene: TRBD1; v_gene: TRBV5-1; j_gene: TRBJ1-2; CDR3nt: TGCGCCAGCAGCTTACCGGGACAGGGGGCCCATGGCTACACCTTC; CDR3aa: CASSLPGQGAHGYTF
d_gene: .; v_gene: TRBV16; j_gene: TRBJ1-3; CDR3nt: TGTGCCAGCAGCGTACAGGGAAACACCATATATTTT; CDR3aa: CASSVQGNTIYF
d_gene: TRBD1; v_gene: TRBV19; j_gene: TRBJ1-2; CDR3nt: TGTGCCAGTGTCGACAGGGCGCGCGGCGGAGATGGCTACACCTTC; CDR3aa: CASVDRARGGDGYTF
d_gene: TRBD1; v_gene: TRBV30; j_gene: TRBJ1-2; CDR3nt: TGTGCCTGGAGTTCGGACAGGGAGTTCGGGACGTATGGCTACACCTTC; CDR3aa: CAWSSDREFGTYGYTF
d_gene: .; v_gene: TRBV2; j_gene: TRBJ1-5; CDR3nt: TGTGCCAGCAGTGTGGGGGGGAGCAATCAGCCCCAGCATTTT; CDR3aa: CASSVGGSNQPQHF
d_gene: TRBD1; v_gene: TRBV4-1; j_gene: TRBJ2-5; CDR3nt: TGCGCCAGCCGTCCGAGGGCAGGGGGCACAGAGACCCAGTACTTC; CDR3aa: CASRPRAGGTETQYF
d_gene: TRBD1; v_gene: TRBV28; j_gene: TRBJ1-4; CDR3nt: TGTGCCAGCAGTTTCCCGGACAGGGGGCATGAAAAACTGTTTTTT; CDR3aa: CASSFPDRGHEKLFF
d_gene: .; v_gene: TRBV7-9; j_gene: TRBJ1-1; CDR3nt: TGTGCCAGCAGCTCAAACAGGGTATCTCCTTTGGGCACTGAAGCTTTCTTT; CDR3aa: CASSSNRVSPLGTEAFF
d_gene: .; v_gene: TRBV10-1; j_gene: TRBJ2-1; CDR3nt: TGCGCCAGCAGCCAAGACGGGATCTGGGGTGAGCAGTTCTTC; CDR3aa: CASSQDGIWGEQFF
d_gene: TRBD2; v_gene: TRBV28; j_gene: TRBJ2-7; CDR3nt: TGTGCCAGCAGTTTATGGTCTAGCGGGAGCCACGAGCAGTACTTC; CDR3aa: CASSLWSSGSHEQYF
d_gene: .; v_gene: TRBV30; j_gene: TRBJ1-1; CDR3nt: TGTGCCTGGATCAGGTCGAGGAACACTGAAGCTTTCTTT; CDR3aa: CAWIRSRNTEAFF
d_gene: TRBD1; v_gene: TRBV9; j_gene: TRBJ1-2; CDR3nt: TGTGCCAGCAGCGTAGTGGACAGGGCAGGGGGCTACACCTTC; CDR3aa: CASSVVDRAGGYTF
d_gene: TRBD1; v_gene: TRBV6-5; j_gene: TRBJ1-1; CDR3nt: TGTGCCACCAGCCGGGACAGGCCTTGGAACACTGAAGCTTTCTTT; CDR3aa: CATSRDRPWNTEAFF
d_gene: .; v_gene: TRBV7-2; j_gene: TRBJ1-1; CDR3nt: TGTGCCAGCAGATGGGACTCCGGGAACACTGAAGCTTTCTTT; CDR3aa: CASRWDSGNTEAFF
d_gene: TRBD1; v_gene: TRBV4-1; j_gene: TRBJ1-2; CDR3nt: TGCGCCAGCAGCCAACCATACCGGGACAGTGTGAGGAGAGGCTATGGCTACACCTTC; CDR3aa: CASSQPYRDSVRRGYGYTF
d_gene: TRBD2; v_gene: TRBV30; j_gene: TRBJ2-3; CDR3nt: TGTGCCTGGAGTGCCCCGACTAGCACAAGCACAGATACGCAGTATTTT; CDR3aa: CAWSAPTSTSTDTQYF
d_gene: TRBD2; v_gene: TRBV29-1; j_gene: TRBJ2-1; CDR3nt: TGCAGCGTTGAGGGAGCGGGAGATATCGACAATGAGCAGTTCTTC; CDR3aa: CSVEGAGDIDNEQFF
d_gene: .; v_gene: TRBV5-1; j_gene: TRBJ1-5; CDR3nt: TGCGCCAGCAGCTTAGGCGGGGAGGCCCAGCCCCAGCATTTT; CDR3aa: CASSLGGEAQPQHF
d_gene: TRBD2; v_gene: TRBV5-6; j_gene: TRBJ2-1; CDR3nt: TGTGCCAGCAGCATTAGCGGGAGAAAAAAGGATGAGCAGTTCTTC; CDR3aa: CASSISGRKKDEQFF
d_gene: .; v_gene: TRBV18; j_gene: TRBJ1-1; CDR3nt: TGTGCCAGCTCTCTACCGAACACTGAAGCTTTCTTT; CDR3aa: CASSLPNTEAFF
d_gene: .; v_gene: TRBV9; j_gene: TRBJ2-3; CDR3nt: TGTGCCAGCAGCGTCTTCCCGGGGGTCGGCGGGGCAGATACGCAGTATTTT; CDR3aa: CASSVFPGVGGADTQYF
d_gene: .; v_gene: TRBV18; j_gene: TRBJ2-7; CDR3nt: TGTGCCAGCTCACAATCGACAGTTGGCTACGAGCAGTACTTC; CDR3aa: CASSQSTVGYEQYF
d_gene: .; v_gene: TRBV7-2; j_gene: TRBJ2-1; CDR3nt: TGTGCCAGCAGCTTAGATGGCGGAGAACGGTACTATGAGCAGTTCTTC; CDR3aa: CASSLDGGERYYEQFF
d_gene: .; v_gene: TRBV30; j_gene: TRBJ1-1; CDR3nt: TGTGCCTGGAGTAGAGCGGGGAACACTGAAGCTTTCTTT; CDR3aa: CAWSRAGNTEAFF
d_gene: .; v_gene: TRBV18; j_gene: TRBJ1-4; CDR3nt: TGTGCCAGCTCACCACCGGCCCGCAGGGTCAATGAAAAACTGTTTTTT; CDR3aa: CASSPPARRVNEKLFF
d_gene: TRBD1; v_gene: TRBV9; j_gene: TRBJ1-4; CDR3nt: TGTGCCAGCAGCGGGGGAGGACAGGGGAGTGAAAAACTGTTTTTT; CDR3aa: CASSGGGQGSEKLFF
d_gene: TRBD1; v_gene: TRBV5-6; j_gene: TRBJ1-2; CDR3nt: TGTGCCAGCAGCTCCCTGACAGGGACCCTTTATGGCTACACCTTC; CDR3aa: CASSSLTGTLYGYTF
d_gene: .; v_gene: TRBV6-6; j_gene: TRBJ2-5; CDR3nt: TGTGCCAGCAGTACAGAGACGTACCAAGAGACCCAGTACTTC; CDR3aa: CASSTETYQETQYF
d_gene: TRBD1; v_gene: TRBV5-6; j_gene: TRBJ2-3; CDR3nt: TGTGCCAGCAGCTTCCTAGGACAGGGGAAGTATTTT; CDR3aa: CASSFLGQGKYF
d_gene: TRBD1; v_gene: TRBV5-1; j_gene: TRBJ2-5; CDR3nt: TGCGCCAGCAGCGGAGGGACAGGCGGACTCCCTTGGGAGACCCAGTACTTC; CDR3aa: CASSGGTGGLPWETQYF
d_gene: TRBD2; v_gene: TRBV4-1; j_gene: TRBJ2-1; CDR3nt: TGCGCCAGCAGCCAAGATTTAGCGGGAGGGCCGGTAGATGAGCAGTTCTTC; CDR3aa: CASSQDLAGGPVDEQFF
d_gene: TRBD1; v_gene: TRBV15; j_gene: TRBJ1-1; CDR3nt: TGTGCCACCAGCAGACCGACAGGGGGCCTAACTGAAGCTTTCTTT; CDR3aa: CATSRPTGGLTEAFF
d_gene: .; v_gene: TRBV27; j_gene: TRBJ2-1; CDR3nt: TGTGCCAGCAGTTTTGTCCCCGGCAATGAGCAGTTCTTC; CDR3aa: CASSFVPGNEQFF
d_gene: .; v_gene: TRBV19; j_gene: TRBJ2-2; CDR3nt: TGTGCCAGTAGCTGGGGAGGCTACACCGGGGAGCTGTTTTTT; CDR3aa: CASSWGGYTGELFF
d_gene: .; v_gene: TRBV19; j_gene: TRBJ2-2; CDR3nt: TGTGCCACCTCCGGGGAGCGGGTGAACACCGGGGAGCTGTTTTTT; CDR3aa: CATSGERVNTGELFF
d_gene: .; v_gene: TRBV7-9; j_gene: TRBJ1-4; CDR3nt: TGTGCCAGCAGCTTAGGTTCGGGGGTAACTAATGAAAAACTGTTTTTT; CDR3aa: CASSLGSGVTNEKLFF
d_gene: TRBD1; v_gene: TRBV6-5; j_gene: TRBJ2-7; CDR3nt: TGTGCCAGCAGTTACGGGGCAGGGGGTAGCAGCGAGCAGTACTTC; CDR3aa: CASSYGAGGSSEQYF
d_gene: TRBD1; v_gene: TRBV30; j_gene: TRBJ1-1; CDR3nt: TGTGCCTGGAGTACTGGGGAAAGGGGGCGGACTGAAGCTTTCTTT; CDR3aa: CAWSTGERGRTEAFF
d_gene: .; v_gene: TRBV4-3; j_gene: TRBJ2-7; CDR3nt: TGCGCCAGCAGCCAAGATGTGCAGTTCTCCTACGAGCAGTACTTC; CDR3aa: CASSQDVQFSYEQYF
d_gene: .; v_gene: TRBV19; j_gene: TRBJ1-5; CDR3nt: TGTGCCAGTAGTATAGTTTCCGGGAATAGCAATCAGCCCCAGCATTTT; CDR3aa: CASSIVSGNSNQPQHF
d_gene: .; v_gene: TRBV7-9; j_gene: TRBJ2-1; CDR3nt: TGTGCCAGCAGCTTAACTCGGCAACACGGGAATGAGCAGTTCTTC; CDR3aa: CASSLTRQHGNEQFF
d_gene: TRBD2; v_gene: TRBV27; j_gene: TRBJ2-7; CDR3nt: TGTGCCAGCAGCCCGGGACTAGCGGGGTACGAGCAGTACTTC; CDR3aa: CASSPGLAGYEQYF